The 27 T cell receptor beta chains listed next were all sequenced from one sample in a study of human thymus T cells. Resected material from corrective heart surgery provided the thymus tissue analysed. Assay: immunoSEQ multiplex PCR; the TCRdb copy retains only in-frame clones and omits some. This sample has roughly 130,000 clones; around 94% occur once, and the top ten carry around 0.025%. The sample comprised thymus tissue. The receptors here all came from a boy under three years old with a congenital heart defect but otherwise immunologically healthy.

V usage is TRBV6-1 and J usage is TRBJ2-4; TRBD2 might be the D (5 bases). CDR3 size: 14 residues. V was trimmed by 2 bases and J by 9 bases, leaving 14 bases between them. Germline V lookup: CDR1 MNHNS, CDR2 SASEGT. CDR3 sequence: CASSENLAEGIQYF. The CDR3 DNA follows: TGTGCCAGCAGTGAAAATCTAGCCGAGGGCATTCAGTACTTC.

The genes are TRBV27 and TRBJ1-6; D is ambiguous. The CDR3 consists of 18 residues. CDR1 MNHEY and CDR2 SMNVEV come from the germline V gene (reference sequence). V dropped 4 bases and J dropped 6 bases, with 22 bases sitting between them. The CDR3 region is CASSSAPGAQKGNSPLHF. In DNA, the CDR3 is TGTGCCAGCAGTTCCGCCCCAGGCGCACAGAAGGGTAATTCACCCCTCCACTTT.

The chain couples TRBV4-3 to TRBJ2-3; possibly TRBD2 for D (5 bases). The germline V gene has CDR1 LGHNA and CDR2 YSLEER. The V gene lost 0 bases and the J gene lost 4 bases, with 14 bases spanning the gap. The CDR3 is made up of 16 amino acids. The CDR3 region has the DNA TGCGCCAGCAGCCAAGAGCCAAACGGGGTCGCAGATACGCAGTATTTT. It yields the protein CASSQEPNGVADTQYF.

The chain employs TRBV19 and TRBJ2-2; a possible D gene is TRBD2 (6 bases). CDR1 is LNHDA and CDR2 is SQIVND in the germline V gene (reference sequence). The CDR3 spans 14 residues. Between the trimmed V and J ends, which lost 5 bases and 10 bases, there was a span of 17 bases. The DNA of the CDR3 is TGTGCCAGTAGTGAACAGGAGGGCCCCACGGAGCTGTTTTTT. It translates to CASSEQEGPTELFF.

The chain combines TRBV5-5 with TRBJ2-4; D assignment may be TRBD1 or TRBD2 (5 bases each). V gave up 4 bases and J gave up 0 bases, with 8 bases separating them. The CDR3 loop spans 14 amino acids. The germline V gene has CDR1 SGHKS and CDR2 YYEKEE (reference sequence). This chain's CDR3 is CASSPGTAKNIQYF. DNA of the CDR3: TGTGCCAGCAGCCCCGGGACAGCCAAAAACATTCAGTACTTC.

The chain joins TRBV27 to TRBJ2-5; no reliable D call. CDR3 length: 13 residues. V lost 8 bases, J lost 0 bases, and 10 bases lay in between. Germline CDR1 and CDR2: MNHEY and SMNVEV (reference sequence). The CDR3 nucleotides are TGTGCCAGCGGCGGACGGAACCAAGAGACCCAGTACTTC. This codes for CASGGRNQETQYF.

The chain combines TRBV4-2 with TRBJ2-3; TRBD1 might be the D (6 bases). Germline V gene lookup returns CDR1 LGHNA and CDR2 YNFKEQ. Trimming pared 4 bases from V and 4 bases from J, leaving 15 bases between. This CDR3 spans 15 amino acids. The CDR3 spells CASSRKPGHPDTQYF. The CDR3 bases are TGTGCCAGCAGCCGAAAACCGGGACACCCAGATACGCAGTATTTT.

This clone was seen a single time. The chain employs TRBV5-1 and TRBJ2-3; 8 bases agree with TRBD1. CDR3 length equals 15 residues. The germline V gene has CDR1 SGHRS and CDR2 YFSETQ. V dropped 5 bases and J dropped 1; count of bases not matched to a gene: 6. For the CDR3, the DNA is TGCGCCAGCAGTTCGACAGGGGACCGCACAGATACGCAGTATTTT. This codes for CASSSTGDRTDTQYF.

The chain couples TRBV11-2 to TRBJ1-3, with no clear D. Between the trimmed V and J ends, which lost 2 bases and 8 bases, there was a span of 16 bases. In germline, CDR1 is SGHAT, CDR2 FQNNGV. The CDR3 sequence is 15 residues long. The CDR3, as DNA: TGTGCCAGCAGCTTAACACGTAATAAGGAGGACACCATATATTTT. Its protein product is CASSLTRNKEDTIYF.

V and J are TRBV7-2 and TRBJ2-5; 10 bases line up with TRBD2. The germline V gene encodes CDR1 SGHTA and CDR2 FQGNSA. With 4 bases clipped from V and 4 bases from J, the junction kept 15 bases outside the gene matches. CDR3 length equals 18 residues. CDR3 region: CASSYEAGGPSHIETQYF. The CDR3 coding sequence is TGTGCCAGCAGCTACGAAGCGGGGGGGCCGAGTCATATAGAGACCCAGTACTTC.

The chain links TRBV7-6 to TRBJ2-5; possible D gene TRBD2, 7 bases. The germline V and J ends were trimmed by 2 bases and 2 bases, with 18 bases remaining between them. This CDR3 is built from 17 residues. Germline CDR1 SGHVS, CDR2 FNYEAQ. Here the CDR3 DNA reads TGTGCCAGCAGCTTAACAGTGAGGGGGGGCCGACAAGAGACCCAGTACTTC. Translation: CASSLTVRGGRQETQYF.

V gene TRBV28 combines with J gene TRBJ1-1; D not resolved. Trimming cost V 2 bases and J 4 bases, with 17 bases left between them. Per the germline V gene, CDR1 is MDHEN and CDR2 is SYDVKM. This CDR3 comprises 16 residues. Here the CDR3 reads CASSLDPNLRSTEAFF. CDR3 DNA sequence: TGTGCCAGCAGTTTAGACCCAAATCTTAGGTCCACTGAAGCTTTCTTT.

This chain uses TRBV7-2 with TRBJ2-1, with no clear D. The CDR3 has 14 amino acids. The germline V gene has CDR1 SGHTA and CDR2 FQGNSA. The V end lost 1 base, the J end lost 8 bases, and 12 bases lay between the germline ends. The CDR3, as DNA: TGTGCCAGCAGCTTAGGACCCCCCCGTGATGAGCAGTTCTTC. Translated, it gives CASSLGPPRDEQFF.

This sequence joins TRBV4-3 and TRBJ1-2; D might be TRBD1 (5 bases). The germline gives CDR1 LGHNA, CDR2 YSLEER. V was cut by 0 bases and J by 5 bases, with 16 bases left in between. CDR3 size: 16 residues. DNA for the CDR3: TGCGCCAGCAGCCAAGACAGGGCCCGAGGGGTTTATGGCTACACCTTC. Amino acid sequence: CASSQDRARGVYGYTF.

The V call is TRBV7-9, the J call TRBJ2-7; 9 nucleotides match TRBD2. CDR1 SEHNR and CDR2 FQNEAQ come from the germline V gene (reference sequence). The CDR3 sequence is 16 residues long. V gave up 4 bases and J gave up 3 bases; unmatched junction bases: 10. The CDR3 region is CASSSPPLAGFYEQYF. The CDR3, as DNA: TGTGCCAGCAGCTCCCCTCCGCTAGCGGGGTTCTACGAGCAGTACTTC.

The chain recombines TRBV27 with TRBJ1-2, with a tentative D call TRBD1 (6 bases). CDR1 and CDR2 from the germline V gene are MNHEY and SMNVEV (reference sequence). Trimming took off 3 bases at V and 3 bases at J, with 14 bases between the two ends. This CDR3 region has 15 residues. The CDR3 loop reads CASSFWQGSHYGYTF. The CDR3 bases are TGTGCCAGCAGTTTTTGGCAGGGGTCCCACTATGGCTACACCTTC.

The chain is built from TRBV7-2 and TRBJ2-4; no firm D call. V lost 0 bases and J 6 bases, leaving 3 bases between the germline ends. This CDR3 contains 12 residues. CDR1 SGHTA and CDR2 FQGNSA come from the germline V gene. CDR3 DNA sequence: TGTGCCAGCAGCTTAGCTGGAAACATTCAGTACTTC. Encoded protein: CASSLAGNIQYF. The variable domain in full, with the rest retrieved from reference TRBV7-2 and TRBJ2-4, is GAGVSQSPSNKVTEKGKDVELRCDPISGHTALYWYRQSLGQGLEFLIYFQGNSAPDKSGLPSDRFSAERTGGSVSTLTIQRTQQEDSAVYLCASSLAGNIQYFGAGTRLSVL.

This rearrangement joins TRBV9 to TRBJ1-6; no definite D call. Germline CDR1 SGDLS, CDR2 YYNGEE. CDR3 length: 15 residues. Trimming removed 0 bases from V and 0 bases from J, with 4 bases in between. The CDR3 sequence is CASSVGRSYNSPLHF. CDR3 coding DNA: TGTGCCAGCAGCGTAGGCCGCTCCTATAATTCACCCCTCCACTTT. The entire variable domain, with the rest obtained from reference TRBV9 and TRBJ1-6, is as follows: DSGVTQTPKHLITATGQRVTLRCSPRSGDLSVYWYQQSLDQGLQFLIQYYNGEERAKGNILERFSAQQFPDLHSELNLSSLELGDSALYFCASSVGRSYNSPLHFGNGTRLTVT.

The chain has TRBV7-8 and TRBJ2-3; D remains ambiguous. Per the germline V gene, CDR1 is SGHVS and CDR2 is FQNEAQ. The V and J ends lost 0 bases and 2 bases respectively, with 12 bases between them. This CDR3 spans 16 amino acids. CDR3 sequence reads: CASSLATYGLTDTQYF. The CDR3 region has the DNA TGTGCCAGCAGCTTAGCGACGTACGGCCTCACAGATACGCAGTATTTT.

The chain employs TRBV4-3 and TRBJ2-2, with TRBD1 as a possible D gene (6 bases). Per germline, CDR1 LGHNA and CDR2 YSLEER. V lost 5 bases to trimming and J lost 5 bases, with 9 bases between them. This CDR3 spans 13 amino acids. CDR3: CASSYDRTGELFF. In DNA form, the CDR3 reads TGCGCCAGCAGCTACGACAGGACCGGGGAGCTGTTTTTT.

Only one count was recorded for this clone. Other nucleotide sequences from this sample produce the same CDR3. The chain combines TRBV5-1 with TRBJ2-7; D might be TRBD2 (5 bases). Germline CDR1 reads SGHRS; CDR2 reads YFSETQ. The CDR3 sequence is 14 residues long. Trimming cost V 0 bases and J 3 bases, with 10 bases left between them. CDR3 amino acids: CASSLAGRGYEQYF. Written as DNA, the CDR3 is TGCGCCAGCAGCTTGGCCGGTCGGGGCTACGAGCAGTACTTC.

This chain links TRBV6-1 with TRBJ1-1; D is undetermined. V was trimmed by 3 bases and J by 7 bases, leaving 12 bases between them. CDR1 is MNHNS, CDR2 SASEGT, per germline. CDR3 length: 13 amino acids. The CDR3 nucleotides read TGTGCCAGCAGTGATACCGGGAGCCTTGAAGCTTTCTTT. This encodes CASSDTGSLEAFF.

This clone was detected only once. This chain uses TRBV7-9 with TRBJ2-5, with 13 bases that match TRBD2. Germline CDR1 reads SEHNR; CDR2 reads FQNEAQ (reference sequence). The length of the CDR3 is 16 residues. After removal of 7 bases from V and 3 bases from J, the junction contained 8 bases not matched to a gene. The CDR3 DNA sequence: TGTGCCAGCACCGGGACTAGCGGGGCAAAGGAAGAGACCCAGTACTTC. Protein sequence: CASTGTSGAKEETQYF. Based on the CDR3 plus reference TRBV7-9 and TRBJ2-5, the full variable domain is DTGVSQNPRHKITKRGQNVTFRCDPISEHNRLYWYRQTLGQGPEFLTYFQNEAQLEKSRLLSDRFSAERPKGSFSTLEIQRTEQGDSAMYLCASTGTSGAKEETQYFGPGTRLLVL.

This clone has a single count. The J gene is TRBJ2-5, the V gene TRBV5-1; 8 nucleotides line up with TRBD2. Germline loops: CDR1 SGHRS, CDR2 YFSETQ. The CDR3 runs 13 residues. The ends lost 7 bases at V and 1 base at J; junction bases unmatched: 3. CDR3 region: CASRRGGQETQYF. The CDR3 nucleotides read TGCGCCAGCCGACGGGGGGGCCAAGAGACCCAGTACTTC.

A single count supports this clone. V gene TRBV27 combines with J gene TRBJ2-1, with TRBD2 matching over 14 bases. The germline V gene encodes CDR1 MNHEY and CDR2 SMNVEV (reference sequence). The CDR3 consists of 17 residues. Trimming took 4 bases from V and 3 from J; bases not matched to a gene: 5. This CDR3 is CASSSWTSGGRYNEQFF. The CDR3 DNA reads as TGTGCCAGCAGTTCTTGGACTAGCGGGGGGCGCTACAATGAGCAGTTCTTC.

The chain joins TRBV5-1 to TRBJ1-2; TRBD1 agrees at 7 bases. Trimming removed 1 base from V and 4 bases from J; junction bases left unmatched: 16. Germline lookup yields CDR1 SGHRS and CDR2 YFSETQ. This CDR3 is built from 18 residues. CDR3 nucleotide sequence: TGCGCCAGCAGCTTGTGGCGCGCAGGGGGGCCCAGGATCTATGGCTACACCTTC. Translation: CASSLWRAGGPRIYGYTF.

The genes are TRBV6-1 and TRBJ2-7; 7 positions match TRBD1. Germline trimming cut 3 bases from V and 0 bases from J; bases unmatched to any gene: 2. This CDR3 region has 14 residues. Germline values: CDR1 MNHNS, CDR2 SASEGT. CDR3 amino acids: CASSEAGGSYEQYF. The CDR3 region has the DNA TGTGCCAGCAGTGAGGCAGGGGGCTCCTACGAGCAGTACTTC.